One and the same sample provided the 10 T cell receptor beta chains below, sequenced in a study of T cell repertoires in cytomegalovirus infection. From the reads, TCRdb called clonotypes with MiXCR, one entry per CDR3 protein. The data contain around 530,000 distinct CDR3 sequences, around a quarter of them seen just once; the ten biggest clones take up around 13%. Sequencing input: PBMCs. These receptors were taken from a human donor in good health (CMV status not recorded). Some clones in this sample may be carry-over from other donors' samples.

Details on this clonotype: The junction and the germline gene differ at one end; a read error may be behind it. The rearrangement joins TRBV6-6 to TRBJ1-2; maybe TRBD1 (6 bases). The CDR3 has 16 residues. CDR1 is MNHNY and CDR2 is SVGAGI in the germline V gene (reference sequence). The CDR3 nucleotides read TGTGCCGGCAGTTACTACGGCCTCCCACAGGGTGAACGCTACACCTTC. Its translation is CAGSYYGLPQGERYTF.

V and J are TRBV15 and TRBJ2-3; possible D gene TRBD2, 6 bases. The CDR3 totals 16 residues. V was trimmed by 0 bases and J by 2 bases, leaving 12 bases between them. Germline V gene sequence: CDR1 LNHNV, CDR2 YYDKDF (reference sequence). CDR3 nucleotide sequence: TGTGCCACCAGCAGAGATAGCGGCACGTCCACAGATACGCAGTATTTT. Protein product: CATSRDSGTSTDTQYF. Together with reference TRBV15 and TRBJ2-3, the CDR3 gives the full variable domain: DAMVIQNPRYQVTQFGKPVTLSCSQTLNHNVMYWYQQKSSQAPKLLFHYYDKDFNNEADTPDNFQSRRPNTSFCFLDIRSPGLGDTAMYLCATSRDSGTSTDTQYFGPGTRLTVL.

CDR3 protein: CASSHSVSGRANEQFF. CDR3 coding DNA: TGTGCCAGCAGCCACTCTGTGAGCGGGAGGGCCAATGAGCAGTTCTTC. This chain joins TRBV6-2 or TRBV6-3 and TRBJ2-1, with 10 bases aligning to TRBD2. Germline CDR1 is MNHEY and CDR2 is SVGEGT. The CDR3 length is 16 residues. V trimming: 6 bases; J trimming: 6 bases; junction bases outside the gene matches: 11.

The rearrangement joins TRBV18 to TRBJ1-6; D gene ambiguous. The V gene's germline CDR1 is KGHSH and CDR2 LQKENI. The V gene lost 1 base and the J gene lost 7 bases, with 8 bases spanning the gap. This CDR3 is 14 amino acids long. The chain's CDR3 is CASSPQQPNSPLHF. For the CDR3, the DNA is TGTGCCAGCTCACCACAACAACCCAATTCACCCCTCCACTTT. Based on the CDR3 plus reference TRBV18 and TRBJ1-6, the full variable domain is NAGVMQNPRHLVRRRGQEARLRCSPMKGHSHVYWYRQLPEEGLKFMVYLQKENIIDESGMPKERFSAEFPKEGPSILRIQQVVRGDSAAYFCASSPQQPNSPLHFGNGTRLTVT.

This clonotype was counted between two and nine times. The chain uses TRBV5-1 and TRBJ2-5; D tentatively reads TRBD1 or TRBD2 (5 bases each). CDR3 length: 15 amino acids. V lost 4 bases and J 1 base, leaving 14 bases between the germline ends. Germline V gene lookup returns CDR1 SGHRS and CDR2 YFSETQ. The CDR3 reads CASSPAPGPQETQYF. CDR3 coding DNA: TGCGCCAGCAGCCCCGCCCCGGGACCCCAAGAGACCCAGTACTTC. Based on the CDR3 plus reference TRBV5-1 and TRBJ2-5, the full variable domain is KAGVTQTPRYLIKTRGQQVTLSCSPISGHRSVSWYQQTPGQGLQFLFEYFSETQRNKGNFPGRFSGRQFSNSRSEMNVSTLELGDSALYLCASSPAPGPQETQYFGPGTRLLVL.

The chain employs TRBV24-1 and TRBJ2-1, with 8 bases aligning to TRBD2. The CDR3 totals 16 residues. V gave up 4 bases and J gave up 7 bases; unmatched junction bases: 11. Germline lookup yields CDR1 KGHDR and CDR2 SFDVKD. The CDR3 reads CATSDPGTRALNEQFF. The CDR3 nucleotides read TGTGCCACCAGTGACCCCGGGACTAGAGCCCTTAATGAGCAGTTCTTC.

This clonotype was detected only a few times. The genes are TRBV27 and TRBJ1-1, with unresolved D. This CDR3 region has 13 residues. The germline V gene encodes CDR1 MNHEY and CDR2 SMNVEV (reference sequence). V lost 9 bases and J lost 3, with 14 bases in between. For the CDR3, the DNA is TGTGCCAGTCTCTTTGTTTGGTACACTGAAGCTTTCTTT. This translates into CASLFVWYTEAFF.

J is TRBJ1-5 and V is TRBV28, with TRBD1 as a possible D gene (6 bases). The length of the CDR3 is 15 residues. Trimming removed 6 bases from V and 0 bases from J, with 12 bases in between. The germline gives CDR1 MDHEN, CDR2 SYDVKM. The CDR3 nucleotides read TGTGCCAGCAGGGCAGGGGAGGGTAGCAATCAGCCCCAGCATTTT. This gives the protein CASRAGEGSNQPQHF. Full variable domain (remainder filled in from reference TRBV28 and TRBJ1-5): DVKVTQSSRYLVKRTGEKVFLECVQDMDHENMFWYRQDPGLGLRLIYFSYDVKMKEKGDIPEGYSVSREKKERFSLILESASTNQTSMYLCASRAGEGSNQPQHFGDGTRLSIL.

This clonotype was seen more than once but under ten times. The CDR3 reads CASGLMEGKAFF. DNA for the CDR3: TGTGCTAGTGGTTTGATGGAGGGGAAAGCTTTCTTT. The chain has TRBV12-5 and TRBJ1-1; D is perhaps TRBD1 (5 bases). Germline CDR1 LGHNT, CDR2 FRNRAP. Between the trimmed V and J ends, which lost 2 bases and 9 bases, there was a span of 10 bases. This CDR3 comprises 12 residues.

The V and J genes are TRBV10-3 and TRBJ2-5; 9 bases map to TRBD2. The junction had 15 bases not matched to a gene; V was cut back by 0 bases and J by 7 bases. Germline-derived CDR1 and CDR2 are ENHRY and SYGVKD. This CDR3 spans 18 amino acids. This CDR3 is CAISESLFLAGARRTQYF. The CDR3 bases are TGTGCCATCAGTGAGTCGCTTTTCTTAGCGGGGGCCCGGCGGACCCAGTACTTC.